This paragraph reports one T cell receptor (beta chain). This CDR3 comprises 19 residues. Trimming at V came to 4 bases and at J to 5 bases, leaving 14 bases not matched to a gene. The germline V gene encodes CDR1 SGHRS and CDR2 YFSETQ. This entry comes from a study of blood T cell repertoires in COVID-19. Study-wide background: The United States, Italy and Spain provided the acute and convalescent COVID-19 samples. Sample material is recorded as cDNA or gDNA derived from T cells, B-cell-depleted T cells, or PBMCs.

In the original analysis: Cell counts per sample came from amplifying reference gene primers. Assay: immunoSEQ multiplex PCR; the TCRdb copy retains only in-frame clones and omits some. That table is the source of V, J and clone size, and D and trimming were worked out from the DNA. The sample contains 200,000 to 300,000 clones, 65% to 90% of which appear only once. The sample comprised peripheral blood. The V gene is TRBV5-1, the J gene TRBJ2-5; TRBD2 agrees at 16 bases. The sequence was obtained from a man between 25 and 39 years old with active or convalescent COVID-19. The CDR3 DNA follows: TGCGCCAGCAGCCCCTTAGCCGGGACTAGCGGGGGGGCAACGGAGACCCAGTACTTC. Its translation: CASSPLAGTSGGATETQYF.